The present T cell receptor (beta chain) was sequenced within a study of blood T cells in healthy people across ages. Study results and limitations: From one million sequenced T cells, diversity estimates were lower bounds.

As to this clonotype: No antigen is known for it.

Germline V gene data show CDR1 as SEHNR and CDR2 as FQNEAQ (reference sequence). The CDR3 has 11 amino acids. The V gene lost 4 bases and the J gene lost 14 bases, with 9 bases spanning the gap. Together with a sample-barcoded 5' primer, a J-beta primer mix was included in a second PCR lasting about 7 to 11 cycles. TCRdb independently ran MiXCR on the 5' RACE reads; one entry per CDR3 protein. The data show under 1,100,000 distinct CDR3 sequences, with 20% to 25% seen just once and 0.65% to 0.75% held by the top ten. These sequences were also reported in another study, on T cells of mothers and their children.

The rearrangement links TRBV7-9 to TRBJ1-6, with D possibly being TRBD1 (5 bases). Sequencing used blood. The TCR comes from a girl aged 2 to 9 in good health. CDR3 coding DNA: TGTGCCAGCAGCTCCGGGGGGACCCTCCACTTT. Translated, it gives CASSSGGTLHF.